The sequence of this T cell receptor (beta chain) was determined in a study of beta chain features in type 1 diabetes. The CDR3 runs 14 residues. Germline loops: CDR1 SGHTA, CDR2 FQGNSA. The V and J ends lost 2 bases and 6 bases, in that order; junction bases with no gene match: 5. General study findings and limits: Amplification by PCR could prefer shorter templates, with the same effect in patients and controls.

Of the isolated RNA, all was reverse transcribed, and so the sequenced material was expressed TCRB transcripts. Measured with immunoSEQ multiplex PCR; TCRdb has only the in-frame clones, and not every one. The sample records 40,000 or so clones, roughly 56% being singletons. On this clone itself: What it recognizes is unknown.

The genes are TRBV7-2 and TRBJ2-7; TRBD2 matches at 9 bases. The clonotype comes from a woman aged 18 to 35 in good health. The sequencing sample was made of Tregs from blood. CDR3: CASSLRREGLEQYF. In DNA form, the CDR3 reads TGTGCCAGCAGCTTACGGCGGGAGGGCCTCGAGCAGTACTTC.